These 24 T cell receptor beta chains were all obtained from the same sample, sequenced in a study of blood T cell repertoires in COVID-19. Sequencing was performed with immunoSEQ multiplex PCR; in TCRdb, only in-frame clones are kept and a portion is missing. This table has around 88,000 clones, around nine tenths appearing once. The sample comprised peripheral blood. All receptors come from a woman aged 80 or over with acute or convalescent COVID-19.

The chain combines TRBV15 with TRBJ2-5, with D maybe TRBD1 (5 bases). CDR1 is LNHNV, CDR2 YYDKDF, per germline (reference sequence). The CDR3 extends over 15 amino acids. V lost 5 bases to trimming and J lost 3 bases, with 16 bases between them. Here the CDR3 reads CATSFAVTDKETQYF. CDR3 in DNA: TGTGCCACCAGCTTCGCCGTTACGGACAAAGAGACCCAGTACTTC.

CDR3 sequence reads: CASRRDSNEKLFF. Written as DNA, the CDR3 is TGTGCCAGCAGACGGGACAGTAATGAAAAACTGTTTTTT. This rearrangement joins TRBV7-2 to TRBJ1-4, with 7 bases lining up with TRBD1. The J segment lost 4 bases and the V segment lost 6 bases, leaving 2 bases of the junction unmatched. This CDR3 spans 13 amino acids. CDR1 is SGHTA and CDR2 is FQGNSA in the germline V gene. Full variable domain (missing parts from reference TRBV7-2 and TRBJ1-4): GAGVSQSPSNKVTEKGKDVELRCDPISGHTALYWYRQSLGQGLEFLIYFQGNSAPDKSGLPSDRFSAERTGGSVSTLTIQRTQQEDSAVYLCASRRDSNEKLFFGSGTQLSVL.

The V call is TRBV2, the J call TRBJ1-1, with 7 bases identical to TRBD1. CDR3 size: 14 residues. V was clipped by 9 bases and J by 3 bases; unmatched bases: 10. Per the germline V gene, CDR1 is SNHLY and CDR2 is FYNNEI. CDR3 sequence: CASVRGGGDTEAFF. The CDR3 DNA is TGTGCCAGTGTGAGAGGGGGCGGGGACACTGAAGCTTTCTTT.

As DNA, the CDR3 is TGTGCCAGCAGCGTCTCTAGCGGGAGTGTCTCAGATACGCAGTATTTT. It yields the protein CASSVSSGSVSDTQYF. The V gene is TRBV7-2, the J gene TRBJ2-3; 10 nucleotides align to TRBD2. Per germline, CDR1 SGHTA and CDR2 FQGNSA. This CDR3 is 16 amino acids long. After removal of 5 bases from V and 4 bases from J, the junction contained 9 bases not matched to a gene.

The chain links TRBV7-9 to TRBJ1-4, with D perhaps TRBD1 (6 bases). The CDR3 spans 14 residues. Germline loops: CDR1 SEHNR, CDR2 FQNEAQ (reference sequence). Deletions cut 5 bases from V and 8 bases from J, with 15 bases between. The CDR3 is CASSPYRAWEKLFF. In DNA form, the CDR3 reads TGTGCCAGCAGCCCATACAGGGCGTGGGAAAAACTGTTTTTT.

A word on this clone: The same CDR3 arises from other DNA sequences in this sample as well. This chain links TRBV5-1 with TRBJ1-1, with D uncertain. Trimming took 0 bases from V and 1 from J, leaving 4 bases between them. There are 13 residues in the CDR3. Looked up from germline, CDR1 is SGHRS and CDR2 is YFSETQ. The CDR3 nucleotides are TGCGCCAGCAGCTTGGAGCCGAACACTGAAGCTTTCTTT. Translation: CASSLEPNTEAFF. Filled out from reference TRBV5-1 and TRBJ1-1, the complete variable domain reads KAGVTQTPRYLIKTRGQQVTLSCSPISGHRSVSWYQQTPGQGLQFLFEYFSETQRNKGNFPGRFSGRQFSNSRSEMNVSTLELGDSALYLCASSLEPNTEAFFGQGTRLTVV.

This chain joins TRBV4-1 and TRBJ2-7; 12 bases fit TRBD2. Trimming removed 1 base from V and 2 bases from J; junction bases left unmatched: 6. Germline assignment: CDR1 MGHRA and CDR2 YSYEKL. The CDR3 totals 17 residues. The chain's CDR3 is CASSQVHGLAGTYEQYF. The CDR3 DNA is TGCGCCAGCAGCCAAGTCCACGGACTAGCGGGGACCTACGAGCAGTACTTC.

This clone came up once. The V and J genes are TRBV4-1 and TRBJ2-5; weak D call: TRBD2 (6 bases). Germline V gene sequence: CDR1 MGHRA, CDR2 YSYEKL. This CDR3 is 15 amino acids long. Trimming took 2 bases from V and 5 from J, leaving 15 bases between them. CDR3 sequence reads: CASSQPGGTRETQYF. CDR3 nucleotide sequence: TGCGCCAGCAGCCAACCTGGGGGGACGAGGGAGACCCAGTACTTC.

This clone showed up just once. The CDR3 here is CASSSTSGGYNEQFF. The CDR3 bases are TGTGCCAGCAGCTCGACTAGCGGTGGGTACAATGAGCAGTTCTTC. The rearrangement links TRBV13 to TRBJ2-1; TRBD2 matches at 9 bases. The CDR3 runs to 15 residues. Germline trimming cut 4 bases from V and 4 bases from J; bases unmatched to any gene: 5. The germline V gene has CDR1 PRHDT and CDR2 FYEKMQ (reference sequence).

The CDR3 is CASSRGWDRLYNEQFF. CDR3 DNA: TGTGCCAGCTCACGGGGGTGGGACAGACTCTACAATGAGCAGTTCTTC. The chain joins TRBV18 to TRBJ2-1; 7 nucleotides agree with TRBD1. The CDR3 contains 16 residues. J lost 3 bases, V lost 4 bases, and 9 bases had no gene match. Germline CDR1 and CDR2: KGHSH and LQKENI.

The chain recombines TRBV3-1 (or the pseudogene TRBV3-2) with TRBJ1-6; 8 bases match TRBD1. V gave up 4 bases and J gave up 7 bases; unmatched junction bases: 9. The CDR3 length is 16 residues. The V gene's germline CDR1 is LGHDT and CDR2 YNNKEL (reference sequence). Here the CDR3 reads CASSLRTGFGNSPLHF. CDR3 bases: TGTGCCAGCAGCCTAAGGACAGGGTTTGGCAATTCACCCCTCCACTTT.

V gene TRBV11-2 combines with J gene TRBJ2-5; D is possibly TRBD2 (6 bases). In germline, CDR1 is SGHAT, CDR2 FQNNGV. The CDR3 runs to 16 residues. Trimming took 5 bases from V and 2 from J, leaving 18 bases between them. The CDR3 sequence: CASSPPGRIEQETQYF. As DNA, the CDR3 is TGTGCCAGCAGCCCCCCGGGGAGGATAGAACAAGAGACCCAGTACTTC.

The chain is built from TRBV10-3 and TRBJ1-3; D may be TRBD1 (5 bases). Germline values: CDR1 ENHRY, CDR2 SYGVKD. The CDR3 is made up of 18 amino acids. The V end was cut by 4 bases, the J end by 0 bases, with 19 bases between. Here the CDR3 reads CAISGPLGGGGSGNTIYF. As DNA, the CDR3 is TGTGCCATCAGTGGACCCCTGGGTGGGGGGGGCTCTGGAAACACCATATATTTT.

This clone appeared a few times. The genes are TRBV28 and TRBJ2-7; 11 nucleotides match TRBD2. Germline values: CDR1 MDHEN, CDR2 SYDVKM. This CDR3 has 16 residues. J gave up 0 bases and V 1 base, and 2 bases lay outside the gene matches. The CDR3 protein is CASSLYGTSGSYEQYF. The DNA for the CDR3 is TGTGCCAGCAGTTTATATGGGACTAGCGGCTCCTACGAGCAGTACTTC. The full variable domain, its missing parts supplied by reference TRBV28 and TRBJ2-7, is DVKVTQSSRYLVKRTGEKVFLECVQDMDHENMFWYRQDPGLGLRLIYFSYDVKMKEKGDIPEGYSVSREKKERFSLILESASTNQTSMYLCASSLYGTSGSYEQYFGPGTRLTVT.

The chain has TRBV28 and TRBJ1-2; possibly TRBD1 for D (6 bases). CDR3 length equals 14 residues. Trimming took 3 bases from V and 3 from J, leaving 11 bases between them. Germline CDR1 reads MDHEN; CDR2 reads SYDVKM. The CDR3 reads CASSFQRTDYGYTF. CDR3 bases: TGTGCCAGCAGTTTTCAGAGGACAGACTATGGCTACACCTTC.

This rearrangement joins TRBV5-1 to TRBJ1-6, with a possible D match to TRBD1 (6 bases). CDR1 is SGHRS, CDR2 YFSETQ, per germline. Between the trimmed V and J ends, which lost 3 bases and 7 bases, there was a span of 14 bases. The CDR3 has 15 residues. This chain's CDR3 is CASSSQTGPNSPLHF. CDR3 DNA sequence: TGCGCCAGCAGCTCTCAGACAGGACCAAATTCACCCCTCCACTTT.

The chain uses TRBV5-1 and TRBJ1-1; D is possibly TRBD1 (6 bases). Per germline, CDR1 SGHRS and CDR2 YFSETQ. Trimming took 2 bases from V and 5 from J, leaving 16 bases between them. CDR3 length: 15 amino acids. CDR3: CASSLPGQTLTEAFF. CDR3 DNA sequence: TGCGCCAGCAGCTTACCGGGACAAACACTAACTGAAGCTTTCTTT.

The chain uses TRBV21-1 and TRBJ1-1. TRBV21-1 is classified as a pseudogene. The length of the CDR3 is 13 residues. DNA of the CDR3: TGTGCCAGCAGCAAAGGTAGGGAGACTGAAGCTTTCTTT. Protein: CASSKGRETEAFF.

This chain links TRBV28 with TRBJ2-1; D remains unclear. V was cut by 5 bases and J by 3 bases, with 5 bases left in between. Germline V CDR1 and CDR2: MDHEN, SYDVKM. This CDR3 comprises 12 residues. CDR3 nucleotides: TGTGCCAGCAGTCCCCACTACAATGAGCAGTTCTTC. Its protein product is CASSPHYNEQFF. Full variable domain (missing parts from reference TRBV28 and TRBJ2-1): DVKVTQSSRYLVKRTGEKVFLECVQDMDHENMFWYRQDPGLGLRLIYFSYDVKMKEKGDIPEGYSVSREKKERFSLILESASTNQTSMYLCASSPHYNEQFFGPGTRLTVL.

The rearrangement joins TRBV7-2 to TRBJ1-5, with D hard to call. This CDR3 contains 13 residues. Germline loops: CDR1 SGHTA, CDR2 FQGNSA. Trimming took 4 bases from V and 5 from J, leaving 9 bases between them. DNA of the CDR3: TGTGCCAGCAGCTCCATATGGCATCAGCCCCAGCATTTT. Its protein product is CASSSIWHQPQHF.

The chain recombines TRBV7-2 with TRBJ2-7; possibly TRBD2 for D (6 bases). V was cut by 2 bases and J by 3 bases, with 11 bases left in between. Per the germline V gene, CDR1 is SGHTA and CDR2 is FQGNSA. This CDR3 contains 14 residues. The CDR3 nucleotides read TGTGCCAGCAGCTTACAGCGGGCTTACTACGAGCAGTACTTC. Protein product: CASSLQRAYYEQYF.

The genes are TRBV15 and TRBJ2-1; 12 bases map to TRBD2. V lost 5 bases to trimming and J lost 4 bases; unmatched junction nucleotides: 9. In germline, CDR1 is LNHNV, CDR2 YYDKDF (reference sequence). This CDR3 has 17 amino acids. In DNA form, the CDR3 reads TGTGCCACCAGCGGCGCTAGCGGGAGGGCGGGTTACAATGAGCAGTTCTTC. Translating it yields CATSGASGRAGYNEQFF.

J is TRBJ1-6 and V is TRBV2, with D perhaps matching TRBD1 (6 bases). Trimming removed 10 bases at V and 8 bases at J, with 18 bases between. The CDR3 consists of 14 residues. Germline CDR1 is SNHLY and CDR2 is FYNNEI. This CDR3 is CATGGLMGDSPLHF. In DNA form, the CDR3 reads TGTGCCACCGGGGGGCTTATGGGTGATTCACCCCTCCACTTT.

This chain joins TRBV5-8 and TRBJ2-3; TRBD2 agrees at 7 bases. CDR3 size: 15 residues. CDR1 is SGHTS and CDR2 is YDEGEE in the germline V gene. The V and J ends lost 4 bases and 6 bases, in that order; junction bases with no gene match: 11. The CDR3 loop is CASSATGAGLDTQYF. The CDR3 region has the DNA TGTGCCAGCAGCGCCACGGGAGCGGGACTCGATACGCAGTATTTT.